This T cell receptor (beta chain) was retrieved from a study of OX40 agonist ivuxolimab in advanced cancers. Study at large: Hepatocellular carcinoma, melanoma, renal cell or head and neck cancer affected the dose-escalation patients. The study's findings and limits: Dose levels from 0.1 to 3.0 mg/kg saw CD4+ and CD8+ blood T cells expand clonally by week 6. Partial responders treated at 0.1-3.0 mg/kg exhibited clonal expansion among the lowest measured.

The V gene's germline CDR1 is DFQATT and CDR2 SNEGSKA (reference sequence). Deletions cut 2 bases from V and 8 bases from J, with 7 bases between. The CDR3 extends over 11 amino acids. The method was immunoSEQ multiplex PCR; TCRdb's version includes in-frame clones alone and lacks a portion of them. The table has over 65,000 clones, 92% seen once. Patients were ruled out by autoimmune disease history or systemic immunosuppression. As to this clone: What it binds is unknown.

The receptor was derived from an adult with an advanced solid tumor such as melanoma, head and neck, liver or kidney cancer. This specimen was CD4+ or CD8+ T cells sorted from blood, taken in a trial of the OX40 agonist ivuxolimab. V gene TRBV20-1 combines with J gene TRBJ2-1; D gene ambiguous. CDR3 loop: CSARFIDEQFF. CDR3 bases: TGCAGTGCTAGATTCATCGATGAGCAGTTCTTC.